This T cell receptor (beta chain) was recovered during a study of blood T cells in healthy people across ages. Whole-study results and caveats: There were more naive CD4+ cells and higher diversity in long-lived donors than in aged donors. Naive T cell percentage showed a strong correlation with the diversity of TCR beta. What prevented conclusive comparison of naive and antigen-experienced cells was that PBMCs were unsorted.

Total RNA extraction produced at least 5.5 micrograms (per sample) for the study. Then a second PCR, running roughly 6 to 11 cycles, was carried out with a sample-barcoded 5' primer and a J-beta primer mix. TCRdb ran MiXCR on the 5' RACE reads and lists one entry per CDR3 protein. The data hold about 1 million distinct CDR3 sequences, with 35% to 50% observed a single time. Comments on this clonotype: Its target is not known.

This receptor was taken from a woman aged 60-75 years in good health. The sample consisted of blood.

CDR3 amino acids: CASSQVRDRGNEQFF. As DNA, the CDR3 is TGTGCCAGCAGCCAAGTCCGGGACAGGGGGAATGAGCAGTTCTTC. The gene calls are TRBV3-1 and TRBJ2-1, with 11 bases matching TRBD1. The CDR3 length is 15 residues. Germline V gene sequence: CDR1 LGHDT, CDR2 YNNKEL (reference sequence). J was trimmed by 7 bases and V by 1 base; bases with no gene match: 3.